A single sample is the source of the 2 T cell receptor beta chains below, sequenced in a study of T cell changes during pregnancy in multiple sclerosis. TCRdb's copy holds only in-frame clones and misses some; the assay was immunoSEQ multiplex PCR. The sample lists fewer than 85,000 clones, around 89% seen once, with about 1.9% in the top ten. Material: peripheral blood, obtained before pregnancy. The receptors originated from a female donor with multiple sclerosis, enrolled in a pregnancy study.

In this sample, this clone turned up a few times. J is TRBJ1-1 and V is TRBV7-7; D uncertain. CDR1 and CDR2 (germline): SSHAT, FNYEAQ (reference sequence). The CDR3 is 13 residues long. Written as DNA, the CDR3 is TGTGCTAGTAGCTTACTGAGGAACACTGAAGCTTTCTTT. The encoded protein is CASSLLRNTEAFF. The full variable domain, in which reference TRBV7-7 and TRBJ1-1 provide the parts outside the CDR3, is GAGVSQSPRYKVTKRGQDVTLRCDPISSHATLYWYQQALGQGPEFLTYFNYEAQPDKSGLPSDRFSAERPEGSISTLTIQRTEQRDSAMYRCASSLLRNTEAFFGQGTRLTVV.

The CDR3 sequence is CASSFSGPQHF. The CDR3 DNA is TGTGCCAGCAGCTTTTCCGGGCCCCAGCATTTT. The V and J genes are TRBV7-2 and TRBJ1-5, with D unresolved. CDR1 and CDR2 from the germline V gene are SGHTA and FQGNSA. Trimming took 3 bases from V and 9 from J, leaving 6 bases between them. The CDR3 sequence is 11 residues long.